One sample yielded the 18 T cell receptor beta chains listed below, sequenced in a study of blood T cell repertoires in COVID-19. Profiling relied on immunoSEQ multiplex PCR, and the TCRdb table lists in-frame clones only, not all of them. Here the sample spans more than 300,000 clones, about 90% being singletons. Sample: PBMCs or T cells enriched from blood (not recorded which). The origin of the receptors is a young woman who had recovered from COVID-19.

The CDR3 region has the DNA TGTGCCAGCAGCTTGGGACAGGCCTACTCTGGAAACACCATATATTTT. It yields the protein CASSLGQAYSGNTIYF. The V and J genes are TRBV5-4 and TRBJ1-3; the D gene is possibly TRBD1 (6 bases). The CDR3 runs to 16 residues. Between the trimmed V and J ends, which lost 0 bases and 0 bases, there was a span of 10 bases. Germline values: CDR1 SGHNT, CDR2 YYREEE (reference sequence).

This clone has a single count. V is TRBV19 and J is TRBJ1-1; the match to TRBD1 covers 7 bases. After removal of 4 bases from V and 2 bases from J, the junction contained 7 bases not matched to a gene. CDR1 is LNHDA, CDR2 SQIVND, per germline (reference sequence). CDR3 length: 15 residues. CDR3 amino acids: CASSSRDSHNTEAFF. The CDR3 DNA follows: TGTGCCAGTAGTAGTCGGGACAGCCACAACACTGAAGCTTTCTTT.

The V call is TRBV6-1, the J call TRBJ2-1; weak D call: TRBD1 (5 bases). The CDR3 has 13 residues. The V and J ends lost 2 bases and 9 bases respectively, with 11 bases between them. Germline V gene lookup returns CDR1 MNHNS and CDR2 SASEGT. CDR3 protein: CASSEIRVPEQFF. DNA of the CDR3: TGTGCCAGCAGTGAAATCAGGGTCCCTGAGCAGTTCTTC.

This sequence joins TRBV5-4 and TRBJ1-2; tentative D call: TRBD1 (6 bases). CDR1 and CDR2 from the germline V gene are SGHNT and YYREEE (reference sequence). This CDR3 is 12 amino acids long. V lost 0 bases, J lost 13 bases, and 13 bases lay in between. In DNA, the CDR3 is TGTGCCAGCAGCTTGGACAGGGTGGGGAGCACCTTC. This sequence encodes CASSLDRVGSTF. The full variable domain, in which reference TRBV5-4 and TRBJ1-2 provide the parts outside the CDR3, is ETGVTQSPTHLIKTRGQQVTLRCSSQSGHNTVSWYQQALGQGPQFIFQYYREEENGRGNFPPRFSGLQFPNYSSELNVNALELDDSALYLCASSLDRVGSTFGSGTRLTVV.

The chain couples TRBV21-1 to TRBJ2-1; TRBD2, the table's D call, was not compared with the DNA. TRBV21-1 represents a pseudogene. The CDR3 totals 14 residues. The CDR3 loop reads CASSKGGEGDEQFF. CDR3 in DNA: TGTGCCAGCAGCAAAGGAGGGGAGGGGGATGAGCAGTTCTTC.

The gene calls are TRBV7-3 and TRBJ2-2, with TRBD1 matching 7 bases. CDR1 is SGHTA, CDR2 FQGTGA, per germline. V was pared by 6 bases and J by 4 bases, with 2 bases of the junction left unmatched. This CDR3 has 13 residues. The chain's CDR3 is CASRTGSTGELFF. In DNA form, the CDR3 reads TGTGCCAGCAGGACAGGGTCCACCGGGGAGCTGTTTTTT.

This chain's CDR3 is CASSPEGEKLFF. CDR3 DNA: TGTGCCAGCTCACCAGAGGGTGAAAAACTGTTTTTT. This chain connects TRBV18 to TRBJ1-4; D remains ambiguous. There are 12 residues in the CDR3. V shed 2 bases and J shed 7 bases, with 5 bases lying between them. Per the germline V gene, CDR1 is KGHSH and CDR2 is LQKENI.

The V call is TRBV5-8, the J call TRBJ1-1; TRBD1 matches 8 bases. Germline V gene data show CDR1 as SGHTS and CDR2 as YDEGEE. V dropped 2 bases and J dropped 8; count of bases not matched to a gene: 8. The CDR3 has 14 residues. CDR3 sequence (DNA): TGTGCCAGCAGCTTCCGGACAGGGAATACCGAAGCTTTCTTT. Translation gives CASSFRTGNTEAFF.

The genes are TRBV7-9 and TRBJ1-5; 10 bases match TRBD1. Germline V gene sequence: CDR1 SEHNR, CDR2 FQNEAQ (reference sequence). The CDR3 runs to 15 residues. Germline trimming cut 4 bases from V and 4 bases from J; bases unmatched to any gene: 4. The CDR3 region has the DNA TGTGCCAGCAGCTCCGGGACAGGGGCTAATCAGCCCCAGCATTTT. Translation: CASSSGTGANQPQHF.

The V gene is TRBV19, the J gene TRBJ1-4, with a possible D match to TRBD1 (5 bases). Germline V gives CDR1 LNHDA, CDR2 SQIVND (reference sequence). This CDR3 is built from 14 residues. V was shortened by 7 bases and J by 0 bases, with 9 bases between the two germline ends. The DNA for the CDR3 is TGTGCCAGTAAGCCGACAGCAACTAATGAAAAACTGTTTTTT. It is translated as CASKPTATNEKLFF. The full variable domain, its missing parts supplied by reference TRBV19 and TRBJ1-4, is DGGITQSPKYLFRKEGQNVTLSCEQNLNHDAMYWYRQDPGQGLRLIYYSQIVNDFQKGDIAEGYSVSREKKESFPLTVTSAQKNPTAFYLCASKPTATNEKLFFGSGTQLSVL.

The V and J genes are TRBV7-9 and TRBJ1-3; the match to TRBD1 covers 9 bases. The CDR3 has 17 amino acids. CDR1 and CDR2 (germline): SEHNR, FQNEAQ (reference sequence). Trimming at V came to 5 bases and at J to 0 bases, leaving 8 bases not matched to a gene. The CDR3 loop reads CASSPRTGVNSGNTIYF. In nucleotides, the CDR3 is TGTGCCAGCAGCCCCCGGACAGGGGTTAACTCTGGAAACACCATATATTTT.

This chain uses TRBV7-2 with TRBJ2-3, with 11 bases fitting TRBD1. Per germline, CDR1 SGHTA and CDR2 FQGNSA. Losses at the gene ends were 5 bases for V and 6 bases for J; bases not matched to a gene: 4. The CDR3 extends over 14 amino acids. In DNA, the CDR3 is TGTGCCAGCAGCCAGGGACAGGGGGTCGATACGCAGTATTTT. It translates to CASSQGQGVDTQYF.

J is TRBJ2-1 and V is TRBV19; no reliable D call. Germline lookup yields CDR1 LNHDA and CDR2 SQIVND (reference sequence). The CDR3 sequence is 13 residues long. The V and J ends lost 3 bases and 8 bases respectively, with 11 bases between them. The CDR3 spells CASSIVSTYEQFF. CDR3 nucleotide sequence: TGTGCCAGTAGTATCGTTAGCACCTATGAGCAGTTCTTC.

J is TRBJ1-1 and V is TRBV12-5; D possibly corresponds to TRBD1 (5 bases). The V gene lost 3 bases and the J gene lost 3 bases, with 8 bases spanning the gap. The germline V gene has CDR1 LGHNT and CDR2 FRNRAP. This CDR3 is 13 amino acids long. The CDR3 is CASGFRDHTEAFF. The CDR3 DNA reads as TGTGCTAGTGGTTTCAGGGATCACACTGAAGCTTTCTTT.

The chain recombines TRBV5-5 with TRBJ2-2; the D is unclear. This CDR3 spans 11 amino acids. The germline V gene encodes CDR1 SGHKS and CDR2 YYEKEE (reference sequence). Trimming stripped 3 bases from V and 9 bases from J, with 6 bases between. CDR3 protein: CASSWARELFF. The CDR3 nucleotides read TGTGCCAGCAGCTGGGCCAGGGAGCTGTTTTTT.

The V call is TRBV18, the J call TRBJ1-1, with a possible D match to TRBD1 (6 bases). Germline-derived CDR1 and CDR2 are KGHSH and LQKENI. CDR3 length: 13 amino acids. The germline V and J ends were trimmed by 6 bases and 4 bases, with 12 bases remaining between them. CDR3 sequence: CASSSDRSTEAFF. The DNA of the CDR3 is TGTGCCAGCTCTTCCGACAGGAGCACTGAAGCTTTCTTT. The whole variable domain, filled in from reference TRBV18 and TRBJ1-1, reads NAGVMQNPRHLVRRRGQEARLRCSPMKGHSHVYWYRQLPEEGLKFMVYLQKENIIDESGMPKERFSAEFPKEGPSILRIQQVVRGDSAAYFCASSSDRSTEAFFGQGTRLTVV.

The gene calls are TRBV2 and TRBJ1-5, with 8 nucleotides matching TRBD1. Germline V CDR1 and CDR2: SNHLY, FYNNEI. Trimming cost V 2 bases and J 9 bases; bases outside gene matches: 6. This CDR3 has 14 amino acids. The CDR3 sequence is CASSENGQGRPQHF. In nucleotides, the CDR3 is TGTGCCAGCAGTGAAAACGGACAGGGACGGCCCCAGCATTTT.

The chain links TRBV21-1 to TRBJ1-1. TRBV21-1 is a known pseudogene. This CDR3 has 17 residues. The CDR3 nucleotides are TGTGCCAGCAGCAATAGGGCCAAACCGGGGGGGCACACTGAAGCTTTCTTT. Residues: CASSNRAKPGGHTEAFF.